The sequence of this T cell receptor beta chain was determined in a study of blood T cell repertoires in COVID-19. Study-wide background: Spain, Italy and the United States supplied samples that represented acute and convalescent COVID-19. Sample material is recorded as cDNA or gDNA derived from T cells, B-cell-depleted T cells, or PBMCs.

V lost 3 bases and J 5 bases, leaving 23 bases between the germline ends. CDR1 and CDR2 from the germline V gene are DFQATT and SNEGSKA (reference sequence). This CDR3 has 16 residues. In the authors' workflow: Amplifying reference gene primers gave estimates of nucleated cell counts. Measured with immunoSEQ multiplex PCR; TCRdb has only the in-frame clones, and not every one. Clone size and V and J calls were adopted from that table, with D and trimming inferred from the DNA. The repertoire holds about 220,000 clones, with 80% as singletons. The chain recombines TRBV20-1 with TRBJ2-7, with a weak D call TRBD2 (6 bases). The clonotype comes from a human donor in a cohort sampled during active COVID-19. Sequencing input: peripheral blood. DNA for the CDR3: TGCAGTGCTAGTGACCGAGCGGGCCCGCGAATCCACGAGCAGTACTTC. It encodes CSASDRAGPRIHEQYF.